The entry below gives a single T cell receptor beta chain sequence along with its context. The sample is drawn from a study of a mutant IDH1 vaccine in newly diagnosed glioma. Germline values: CDR1 GTSNPN, CDR2 SVGIG (reference sequence). The CDR3 length is 13 residues. Trimming cost V 3 bases and J 2 bases; bases outside gene matches: 4. Time point noted: baseline, week 1 (first vaccination visit). Treatment noted: pre-vaccination baseline after standard-of-care therapy. TCRdb's table, derived via immunoSEQ multiplex PCR, lists solely in-frame clones and lacks some. The sample holds under 65,000 clones, about four fifths seen once.

The sample consisted of PBMCs, taken from a glioma patient treated with radiotherapy, temozolomide or both. The gene calls are TRBV30 and TRBJ2-7; TRBD1 agrees at 7 bases. The receptor comes from a man between 18 and 29 years old with glioma. The CDR3 coding sequence is TGTGCCTGGAGCTCCGGGACAGCCTACGAGCAGTACTTC. This encodes CAWSSGTAYEQYF.